Presented here are 25 T cell receptor beta chains from one specimen sequenced in a study of blood T cell repertoires in COVID-19. Produced via immunoSEQ multiplex PCR; TCRdb's table is partial and in-frame only. The data contain about 150,000 clones, about 85% of them singletons. Sequencing was performed on peripheral blood. These TCRs come from a woman in her seventies with COVID-19, enrolled during active disease.

V gene TRBV6-4 combines with J gene TRBJ1-5; unclear D gene. The CDR3 has 16 residues. Germline-derived CDR1 and CDR2 are MRHNA and SNTAGT. V gave up 6 bases and J gave up 0 bases, with 15 bases separating them. CDR3 region: CASRERQTNSNQPQHF. The CDR3 bases are TGTGCCAGCAGAGAGAGACAAACAAATAGCAATCAGCCCCAGCATTTT.

The genes are TRBV6-1 and TRBJ1-6; maybe TRBD1 (5 bases). The CDR3 length is 17 residues. Per germline, CDR1 MNHNS and CDR2 SASEGT. V was shortened by 2 bases and J by 2 bases, with 13 bases between the two germline ends. This CDR3 reads CASSESAGFPYNSPLHF. The CDR3 bases are TGTGCCAGCAGTGAATCGGCAGGGTTTCCCTATAATTCACCCCTCCACTTT.

This chain links TRBV18 with TRBJ1-2; a possible D gene is TRBD1 (5 bases). V lost 6 bases and J lost 4, with 9 bases in between. From germline, CDR1 is KGHSH and CDR2 LQKENI. The length of the CDR3 is 12 residues. Here the CDR3 DNA reads TGTGCCAGCTCGCCCGACAGCTATGGCTACACCTTC. Protein: CASSPDSYGYTF. Drawing the rest from reference TRBV18 and TRBJ1-2, the complete variable domain is NAGVMQNPRHLVRRRGQEARLRCSPMKGHSHVYWYRQLPEEGLKFMVYLQKENIIDESGMPKERFSAEFPKEGPSILRIQQVVRGDSAAYFCASSPDSYGYTFGSGTRLTVV.

This clone was counted between two and nine times. The chain carries TRBV5-6 and TRBJ1-1, with a weak D call TRBD1 (5 bases). Germline V gene data show CDR1 as SGHDT and CDR2 as YYEEEE. V lost 0 bases, J lost 6 bases, and 15 bases lay in between. This CDR3 is built from 15 residues. CDR3 amino acids: CASSLAGAAGAEAFF. The CDR3 nucleotides are TGTGCCAGCAGCTTGGCTGGGGCCGCGGGGGCTGAAGCTTTCTTT.

The J gene is TRBJ1-6, the V gene TRBV3-1 (or the pseudogene TRBV3-2); 8 bases line up with TRBD1. Germline V gives CDR1 LGHDT, CDR2 YNNKEL (reference sequence). The CDR3 contains 17 residues. The trim removed 4 bases at V and 4 bases at J, leaving 9 bases unmatched. The DNA for the CDR3 is TGTGCCAGCAGCCTAACTCAAGGACAGGGTTATAATTCACCCCTCCACTTT. Translated, it gives CASSLTQGQGYNSPLHF.

This clone was found once. The chain uses TRBV13 and TRBJ2-2, with 12 bases identical to TRBD2. The germline CDR1 and CDR2 sequences are PRHDT and FYEKMQ (reference sequence). V shed 10 bases and J 1 base; nucleotides not matched to a gene: 10. There are 17 residues in the CDR3. The CDR3, as DNA: TGTGCCACCAAGTGGCTAGCGGGGGGGCAGAACACCGGGGAGCTGTTTTTT. This codes for CATKWLAGGQNTGELFF.

The sample holds a few counts of this clone. The CDR3 DNA is TGTGCCAGCAGTTTCAGTGAAAAACTGTTTTTT. Its translation: CASSFSEKLFF. This rearrangement joins TRBV12-3 or TRBV12-4 to TRBJ1-4; D gene ambiguous. CDR3 length: 11 amino acids. The V and J ends lost 3 bases and 7 bases respectively, with 3 bases between them.

This chain links TRBV28 with TRBJ1-5; D uncertain. V lost 2 bases, J lost 7 bases, and 9 bases lay in between. The CDR3 spans 13 residues. The germline gives CDR1 MDHEN, CDR2 SYDVKM. The CDR3, as DNA: TGTGCCAGCAGTTTAGGCGCGGGGCAGCCCCAGCATTTT. Translation gives CASSLGAGQPQHF.

The chain recombines TRBV7-3 with TRBJ2-1; the D gene is possibly TRBD2 (5 bases). V was cut by 5 bases and J by 0 bases, with 11 bases left in between. CDR1 SGHTA and CDR2 FQGTGA come from the germline V gene. This CDR3 has 15 amino acids. CDR3 DNA sequence: TGTGCCAGCAGCCTGAGGGAGAGCTCCTACAATGAGCAGTTCTTC. Its protein product is CASSLRESSYNEQFF.

This clone has a handful of counts. This sequence joins TRBV15 and TRBJ2-2; D unclear. Germline assignment: CDR1 LNHNV and CDR2 YYDKDF (reference sequence). CDR3 length: 13 amino acids. V lost 6 bases, J lost 2 bases, and 7 bases lay in between. CDR3 protein: CATSLFNTGELFF. For the CDR3, the DNA is TGTGCCACCAGTCTATTTAACACCGGGGAGCTGTTTTTT.

This chain joins TRBV5-1 and TRBJ1-5; TRBD1 matches at 8 bases. Germline lookup yields CDR1 SGHRS and CDR2 YFSETQ. V lost 0 bases and J lost 7; bases outside the gene matches: 6. CDR3 length: 15 amino acids. CDR3 in DNA: TGCGCCAGCAGCTTGGGTACAGGGGGAGGGCAGCCCCAGCATTTT. Translation: CASSLGTGGGQPQHF.

The chain is built from TRBV28 and TRBJ1-5; 10 bases align to TRBD1. Unmatched junction bases numbered 5, after V lost 6 bases and J lost 0 bases. CDR3 length: 16 residues. The germline V gene encodes CDR1 MDHEN and CDR2 SYDVKM. The CDR3 here is CASRNDRGLSNQPQHF. The CDR3, as DNA: TGTGCCAGCAGAAATGACAGGGGGCTTAGCAATCAGCCCCAGCATTTT. The whole variable domain, filled in from reference TRBV28 and TRBJ1-5, reads DVKVTQSSRYLVKRTGEKVFLECVQDMDHENMFWYRQDPGLGLRLIYFSYDVKMKEKGDIPEGYSVSREKKERFSLILESASTNQTSMYLCASRNDRGLSNQPQHFGDGTRLSIL.

The chain links TRBV9 to TRBJ1-4; 7 bases align to TRBD1. In germline, CDR1 is SGDLS, CDR2 YYNGEE. Unmatched junction bases numbered 10, after V lost 0 bases and J lost 11 bases. The CDR3 covers 15 residues. DNA for the CDR3: TGTGCCAGCAGCGTAGAAGCCCGACAGGGTGGGAAACTGTTTTTT. Translated, it gives CASSVEARQGGKLFF.

The chain joins TRBV2 to TRBJ1-1; 7 bases agree with TRBD1. Germline lookup yields CDR1 SNHLY and CDR2 FYNNEI. V lost 0 bases and J lost 10; bases outside the gene matches: 8. The CDR3 totals 14 residues. The DNA for the CDR3 is TGTGCCAGCAGTGAAGCACAGGGGTCAGGAAGAGCTTTCTTT. Protein product: CASSEAQGSGRAFF.

V usage is TRBV5-4 and J usage is TRBJ2-3; 11 nucleotides align to TRBD2. Trimming at V came to 4 bases and at J to 6 bases, leaving 10 bases not matched to a gene. This CDR3 has 16 residues. Germline V lookup: CDR1 SGHNT, CDR2 YYREEE (reference sequence). The CDR3 nucleotides are TGTGCCAGCAGCCTTTCGGCTAGCGGGGGGCTGGATACGCAGTATTTT. Encoded protein: CASSLSASGGLDTQYF.

The chain couples TRBV5-6 to TRBJ1-2, with D uncertain. CDR1 is SGHDT and CDR2 is YYEEEE in the germline V gene. The ends were cut back, 4 bases at V and 5 bases at J, with 12 bases in the middle. The CDR3 is made up of 13 amino acids. CDR3 protein: CASSLGSKYGYTF. The DNA of the CDR3 is TGTGCCAGCAGCCTCGGGTCGAAATATGGCTACACCTTC.

The chain combines TRBV5-1 with TRBJ1-1; the D gene is possibly TRBD1 (5 bases). Trimming removed 4 bases at V and 0 bases at J, with 16 bases between. The CDR3 extends over 16 amino acids. In germline, CDR1 is SGHRS, CDR2 YFSETQ. This CDR3 reads CASSPNSPGVNTEAFF. Written as DNA, the CDR3 is TGCGCCAGCAGCCCAAACTCGCCGGGGGTGAACACTGAAGCTTTCTTT.

This clone was seen only a few times. The CDR3 loop reads CAWSVLAGGADTQYF. CDR3 sequence (DNA): TGTGCCTGGAGTGTACTAGCGGGGGGTGCAGATACGCAGTATTTT. The chain employs TRBV30 and TRBJ2-3, with TRBD2 matching 12 bases. The germline V gene has CDR1 GTSNPN and CDR2 SVGIG (reference sequence). With V trimmed by 0 bases and J by 4 bases, 2 bases remained unmatched. This CDR3 contains 15 residues.

This clone was recorded only once. The gene calls are TRBV19 and TRBJ1-1; no clear D gene. Germline V gene lookup returns CDR1 LNHDA and CDR2 SQIVND (reference sequence). This CDR3 has 14 amino acids. Trimming took off 1 base at V and 4 bases at J, with 10 bases between the two ends. The CDR3 bases are TGTGCCAGTAGTATAGGGGGAGTGGGCACTGAAGCTTTCTTT. Amino acids: CASSIGGVGTEAFF.

The chain is built from TRBV18 and TRBJ1-1, with D unclear. Trimming cost V 8 bases and J 1 base, with 11 bases left between them. CDR1 is KGHSH, CDR2 LQKENI, per germline. The CDR3 covers 13 residues. The CDR3 spells CASRLEPNTEAFF. The CDR3 bases are TGTGCCAGCCGCCTGGAGCCGAACACTGAAGCTTTCTTT.

The chain links TRBV3-1 (or the pseudogene TRBV3-2) to TRBJ1-3; D is unresolved. The CDR3 is made up of 14 amino acids. The V end lost 1 base, the J end lost 3 bases, and 7 bases lay between the germline ends. The germline V gene encodes CDR1 LGHDT and CDR2 YNNKEL (reference sequence). CDR3: CASSQGGGGNTIYF. CDR3 bases: TGTGCCAGCAGCCAAGGGGGAGGTGGAAACACCATATATTTT.

The chain carries TRBV2 and TRBJ1-5, with no clear D. Germline CDR1 reads SNHLY; CDR2 reads FYNNEI. Trimming stripped 4 bases from V and 4 bases from J, with 14 bases between. The CDR3 has 15 amino acids. The CDR3 sequence is CASSAHALSNQPQHF. The CDR3 DNA sequence: TGTGCCAGCAGTGCGCACGCGCTTTCTAATCAGCCCCAGCATTTT.

This chain uses TRBV5-6 with TRBJ1-2; the match to TRBD1 covers 7 bases. The trim removed 0 bases at V and 3 bases at J, leaving 5 bases unmatched. CDR1 is SGHDT and CDR2 is YYEEEE in the germline V gene. The CDR3 totals 15 residues. CDR3 loop: CASSLGGRGYYGYTF. The CDR3 nucleotides are TGTGCCAGCAGCTTGGGTGGCAGGGGGTACTATGGCTACACCTTC.

To note about this clone: One junction end does not reproduce the germline sequence, and a read error may be involved. The chain carries TRBV6-5 and TRBJ2-5, with 8 positions matching TRBD1. This CDR3 region has 15 residues. Germline loops: CDR1 MNHEY, CDR2 SVGAGI. DNA of the CDR3: TGTGCCAGCAGCCGACAGGGGCCCAATCGGGACCCAACCCACTTC. Its protein product is CASSRQGPNRDPTHF.

The chain carries TRBV6-5 and TRBJ1-1; D not resolved. The ends were cut back, 0 bases at V and 4 bases at J, with 9 bases in the middle. The germline gives CDR1 MNHEY, CDR2 SVGAGI. This CDR3 is 14 amino acids long. CDR3 in DNA: TGTGCCAGCAGTTACTCGCAGGATGCCACTGAAGCTTTCTTT. It yields the protein CASSYSQDATEAFF.